This T cell receptor beta chain was sequenced for a study of T cell repertoires in cytomegalovirus infection. Study summary: Peptides in the study included HLA-C-restricted and HLA-B-restricted CMV epitopes. Public TCR beta signatures were indicative of both CMV infection and a matching HLA type. Whole-study findings and limits: Carriage of CMV together with the relevant HLA was identifiable through cumulative public TCR beta family frequency.

A single record per CDR3 protein comes from TCRdb applying MiXCR to the reads. The sample shows about 770,000 distinct CDR3 sequences, about 29% of them seen only once. On this clonotype itself: Its antigen is unidentified.

The V end lost 2 bases, the J end lost 2 bases, and 13 bases lay between the germline ends. The V gene's germline CDR1 is MNHEY and CDR2 SMNVEV (reference sequence). The CDR3 is 15 residues long. V is TRBV27 and J is TRBJ2-7; a weak D match, TRBD1 (6 bases). Specimen: cultured CD8+ T cells from PBMCs, collected from culture after CMV antigen stimulation. This clonotype was sampled from a human donor in good health (CMV status not recorded). Some clones in this sample may be carry-over from other donors' samples. As DNA, the CDR3 is TGTGCCAGCAGTTTAATTTGGACAGATACCTACGAGCAGTACTTC. This translates into CASSLIWTDTYEQYF.